These T cell receptor beta chains were read from a single sample in a study of blood T cell repertoires in COVID-19. The method was immunoSEQ multiplex PCR; TCRdb's version includes in-frame clones alone and lacks a portion of them. Of some 150,000 clones listed, around 87% were seen once; the top ten hold around 5%. Source material: peripheral blood. The receptors stem from a human donor in a cohort sampled during active COVID-19. The CDR3 runs from the conserved cysteine through the conserved F or W. The D gene is left open where the match is weak. Not all rows give a size; the values are once, few, many and, for expanded clones, a class.

j_call clone_size d_call v_call cdr3_aa cdr3_nt
TRBJ1-1 . TRBD1 TRBV28 CASSLGQRNTEAFF TGTGCCAGCAGTTTGGGACAGAGGAACACTGAAGCTTTCTTT
TRBJ2-5 . TRBD1 TRBV7-8 CASSPDRGETQYF TGTGCCAGCAGCCCGGACAGGGGAGAGACCCAGTACTTC
TRBJ2-3 . TRBD2 TRBV11-2 CASSLTSGGDTQYF TGTGCCAGCAGCTTGACTAGCGGGGGCGATACGCAGTATTTT
TRBJ2-7 few . TRBV5-1 CASSLPRGGEQYF TGCGCCAGCAGCTTACCCCGGGGAGGCGAGCAGTACTTC
TRBJ2-7 . TRBD2 TRBV28 CASSWRGAREQYF TGTGCCAGCAGCTGGCGGGGGGCGCGCGAGCAGTACTTC
TRBJ2-1 . . TRBV2 CASKFNRNNEQFF TGTGCCAGCAAGTTTAACAGGAACAATGAGCAGTTCTTC
TRBJ2-7 . . TRBV30 CAWKTGAYEQYF TGTGCCTGGAAGACGGGAGCCTACGAGCAGTACTTC
TRBJ2-2 . TRBD2 TRBV6-4 CASRDLPGLAGEGANTGELFF TGTGCCAGCAGAGACCTTCCCGGGCTAGCGGGAGAAGGCGCGAACACCGGGGAGCTGTTTTTT
TRBJ2-1 . . TRBV2 CASSDRTTYNEQFF TGTGCCAGCAGTGATCGGACTACGTACAATGAGCAGTTCTTC
TRBJ2-3 . . TRBV21-1 CASPNPRTTFRGQYF TGTGCCAGCCCCAACCCCCGCACGACATTTCGGGGGCAGTATTTT
TRBJ2-7 few TRBD1 TRBV27 CASSPWTGSYEQYF TGTGCCAGCAGTCCTTGGACAGGAAGCTACGAGCAGTACTTC
TRBJ1-5 . . TRBV6-5 CASTPSGADQPQHF TGTGCCAGCACCCCCAGCGGGGCCGATCAGCCCCAGCATTTT
TRBJ1-1 few . TRBV7-2 CASSFRDRGWNTEAFF TGTGCCAGCAGCTTTAGAGATAGAGGATGGAACACTGAAGCTTTCTTT
TRBJ2-1 . TRBD2 TRBV11-2 CASSLDRGAYNEQFF TGTGCCAGCAGCTTAGATCGGGGGGCCTACAATGAGCAGTTCTTC
TRBJ1-2 . TRBD1 TRBV14 CASSPTLTGNGYTF TGTGCCAGCAGCCCCACCCTGACAGGGAATGGCTACACCTTC
TRBJ2-3 once TRBD2 TRBV4-1 CASSQDRGDLAVDGGTQYF TGCGCCAGCAGCCAAGATCGGGGGGATCTAGCGGTGGATGGGGGTACGCAGTATTTT
TRBJ1-4 few TRBD1 TRBV6-5 CASSRDRDEKLFF TGTGCCAGCAGTCGGGACAGGGATGAAAAACTGTTTTTT
TRBJ2-4 . . TRBV11-2 CASSLLSQNIQYF TGTGCCAGCAGCCTACTATCCCAAAACATTCAGTACTTC
TRBJ2-2 . TRBD1 TRBV7-2 CASSTRQGSTGELFF TGTGCCAGCAGCACCCGACAGGGTAGCACCGGGGAGCTGTTTTTT
TRBJ1-1 . TRBD1 TRBV6-6 CAASGGVGNLNTEAFF TGTGCCGCTTCAGGGGGCGTCGGGAATCTGAACACTGAAGCTTTCTTT
TRBJ1-4 . . TRBV9 CASSATGEKLFF TGTGCCAGCAGCGCCACGGGTGAAAAACTGTTTTTT
TRBJ1-5 . . TRBV5-1 CASSLLTGAGGQPQHF TGCGCCAGCAGCCTATTGACCGGGGCCGGGGGTCAGCCCCAGCATTTT
TRBJ2-5 few . TRBV2 CASREGETQYF TGTGCCAGCAGGGAGGGGGAGACCCAGTACTTC
TRBJ1-6 . TRBD1 TRBV7-8 CASSTGQGSSPLHF TGTGCCAGCAGCACGGGACAGGGGAGCTCACCCCTCCACTTT
TRBJ1-6 . TRBD1 TRBV12-3/TRBV12-4 CATQGGNSPLHF TGTGCCACCCAGGGGGGTAATTCACCCCTCCACTTT
TRBJ1-1 few . TRBV4-1 CASSLLRGTEAFF TGCGCCAGCAGCCTGTTAAGGGGCACTGAAGCTTTCTTT
TRBJ2-2 . . TRBV3-1/TRBV3-2 CASSQERAGATGELFF TGTGCCAGCAGCCAAGAGCGGGCAGGGGCCACCGGGGAGCTGTTTTTT
TRBJ1-3 . . TRBV28 CASSGWTSGNTIYF TGTGCCAGCTCAGGGTGGACCTCTGGAAACACCATATATTTT
TRBJ2-5 . . TRBV7-2 CASSLLGGETQYF TGTGCCAGCAGCTTACTAGGGGGAGAGACCCAGTACTTC
TRBJ2-7 . TRBD1 TRBV10-3 CAVGQGGYEQYF TGTGCCGTCGGACAGGGAGGATACGAGCAGTACTTC
TRBJ1-4 . TRBD1 TRBV5-5 CASSRRMDRADNEKLFF TGTGCCAGCAGCCGGCGCATGGACAGGGCCGATAATGAAAAACTGTTTTTT
TRBJ1-2 . . TRBV14 CASSQDWGGGYTF TGTGCCAGCAGCCAAGATTGGGGCGGAGGCTACACCTTC
TRBJ2-7 . . TRBV5-6 CASSAEPEQDYEQYF TGTGCCAGCAGCGCAGAACCGGAGCAAGACTACGAGCAGTACTTC
TRBJ2-7 . TRBD1 TRBV6-1 CASSEAAGTGDRSYEQYF TGTGCCAGCAGTGAAGCGGCCGGGACAGGTGACCGAAGCTACGAGCAGTACTTC
TRBJ2-7 . . TRBV7-9 CASSPSGFPAQAYEQYF TGTGCCAGCAGCCCGAGCGGATTCCCAGCGCAAGCCTACGAGCAGTACTTC
TRBJ1-5 . . TRBV19 CASSYGAGNQPQHF TGTGCCAGTAGTTACGGAGCGGGGAATCAGCCCCAGCATTTT
TRBJ2-2 . TRBD1 TRBV7-2 CASRLTTGDTGELFF TGTGCCAGCAGACTGACGACAGGGGACACCGGGGAGCTGTTTTTT
TRBJ2-5 . . TRBV29-1 CSVELRAGLDETQYF TGCAGCGTTGAATTAAGGGCGGGGTTGGATGAGACCCAGTACTTC
TRBJ1-3 . . TRBV2 CASSPEGNTIYF TGTGCCAGCAGCCCCGAGGGAAACACCATATATTTT
TRBJ1-5 . . TRBV29-1 CSRGGGRYSNQPQHF TGCAGCCGGGGGGGAGGGAGGTATAGCAATCAGCCCCAGCATTTT
TRBJ1-3 . TRBD1 TRBV28 CASSSGDRLGNTIYF TGTGCCAGCAGTTCTGGGGACAGGCTTGGAAACACCATATATTTT
TRBJ1-2 . . TRBV12-3/TRBV12-4 CASSSRQYYGYTF TGTGCCAGCAGTTCTAGACAGTACTATGGCTACACCTTC
TRBJ2-7 . TRBD1 TRBV18 CASSRGQDAYEQYF TGTGCCAGCTCACGCGGACAGGACGCGTACGAGCAGTACTTC
TRBJ2-3 . TRBD1 TRBV2 CASKLDRVGTDTQYF TGTGCCAGCAAACTTGACAGGGTGGGCACAGATACGCAGTATTTT
TRBJ2-1 . TRBD2 TRBV19 CASRLAGDHNEQFF TGTGCCAGTCGACTAGCGGGAGACCACAATGAGCAGTTCTTC